This T cell receptor (beta chain) was observed in a study of Graves' ophthalmopathy and Graves' hyperthyroidism. General study results and limits: A classifier, a 13-signature model, separated ophthalmopathy from stable hyperthyroidism with approximately 88% sensitivity and less than 83% specificity. Most clonotypes expanded in thyroid above 0.001 frequency were present in blood too. With a specificity of 72.22% and a sensitivity of 70.59%, the model predicted ophthalmopathy progression.

Trimming stripped 5 bases from V and 0 bases from J, with 8 bases between. The CDR3 consists of 14 residues. In this sample, this clonotype turned up many times. The target antigen is unknown. A much larger clone differs from this one at a single base, so this may be a read error. The sequenced template was RNA, covering the TCR beta CDR3 region. HTBI primers were employed in first-round RT-PCR, then a second-round multiplex PCR followed. TCRdb itself ran the multiplex PCR reads through MiXCR, one entry per CDR3 protein. The sample holds about half a million distinct CDR3 sequences; under 15% are singletons and the top ten take over 8%.

The chain links TRBV12-3 or TRBV12-4 to TRBJ1-5; D is possibly TRBD1 (6 bases). The clonotype comes from a woman under 40 with Graves' ophthalmopathy. Sequencing was done on a sample of blood. In DNA form, the CDR3 reads TGTGCCAGCAGTGGGACACATAGCAATCAGCCCCAGCATTTT. It translates to CASSGTHSNQPQHF.